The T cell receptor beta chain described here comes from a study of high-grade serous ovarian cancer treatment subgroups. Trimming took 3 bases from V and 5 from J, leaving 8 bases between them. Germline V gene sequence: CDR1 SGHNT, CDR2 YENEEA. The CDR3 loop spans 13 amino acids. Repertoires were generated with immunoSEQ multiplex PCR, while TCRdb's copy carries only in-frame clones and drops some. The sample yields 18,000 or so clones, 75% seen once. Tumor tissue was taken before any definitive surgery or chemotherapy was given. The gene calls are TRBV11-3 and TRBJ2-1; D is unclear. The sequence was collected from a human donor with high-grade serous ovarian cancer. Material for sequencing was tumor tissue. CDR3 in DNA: TGTGCCAGCAGCTTTATGGCGGACAATGAGCAGTTCTTC. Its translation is CASSFMADNEQFF.